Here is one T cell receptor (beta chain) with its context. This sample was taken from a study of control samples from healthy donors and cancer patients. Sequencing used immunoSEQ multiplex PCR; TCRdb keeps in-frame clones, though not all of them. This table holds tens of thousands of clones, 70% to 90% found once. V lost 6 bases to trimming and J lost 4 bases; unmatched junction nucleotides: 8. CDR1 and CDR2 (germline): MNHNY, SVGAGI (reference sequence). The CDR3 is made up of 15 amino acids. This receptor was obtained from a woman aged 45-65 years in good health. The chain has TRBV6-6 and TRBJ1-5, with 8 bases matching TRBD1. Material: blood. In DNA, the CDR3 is TGTGCCAGCAGGGGACAGGTGGGCGTAAATCAGCCCCAGCATTTT. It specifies CASRGQVGVNQPQHF.